The sequence of this TCR beta chain was determined in a study of Graves' ophthalmopathy and Graves' hyperthyroidism. The sequenced template was RNA, covering the TCR beta CDR3 region. First-round RT-PCR employed HTBI primers, with a second-round multiplex PCR after it. TCRdb re-called the multiplex PCR reads through MiXCR, storing one row per CDR3 protein. Of about 640,000 distinct CDR3 sequences detected, about 40% appear once; the ten largest clones hold 2.5% to 3.5%. Trimming cost V 8 bases and J 10 bases; bases outside gene matches: 11. The length of the CDR3 is 15 residues. Germline CDR1 reads SGDLS; CDR2 reads YYNGEE.

V gene TRBV9 combines with J gene TRBJ2-1; 14 bases are a match to TRBD2. Sequencing was done on a sample of peripheral blood. The TCR comes from an adult man with Graves' ophthalmopathy. The CDR3 spells CASQSGLAGVGEQFF. The CDR3 DNA follows: TGTGCCAGTCAGTCGGGACTAGCGGGAGTTGGGGAGCAGTTCTTC.